This entry lists 28 T cell receptor beta chains sequenced from one sample in a study of OX40 agonist ivuxolimab in advanced cancers. Some clones are missing from TCRdb's copy, which holds only in-frame ones; the method was immunoSEQ multiplex PCR. The table shows about 96,000 clones, with 90% occurring only once. Sample: CD4+ or CD8+ T cells sorted from blood, taken in a trial of the OX40 agonist ivuxolimab. The receptors were sampled from an adult with an advanced solid tumor such as melanoma, head and neck, liver or kidney cancer.

The CDR3 bases are TGTGCCAGCAGCGTAGAAGCAGGGGGCCTCTACGAGCAGTACTTC. This encodes CASSVEAGGLYEQYF. J is TRBJ2-5 and V is TRBV9; 8 bases map to TRBD1. The assigned J gene may be wrong: the sequence end matches TRBJ2-7 better. This CDR3 has 15 amino acids. Germline assignment: CDR1 SGDLS and CDR2 YYNGEE.

V is TRBV7-9 and J is TRBJ2-5, with 9 bases identical to TRBD2. The germline V gene has CDR1 SEHNR and CDR2 FQNEAQ (reference sequence). The CDR3 runs 16 residues. Germline trimming cut 5 bases from V and 4 bases from J; bases unmatched to any gene: 11. This chain's CDR3 is CASSPDSSGGGETQYF. The CDR3 DNA follows: TGTGCCAGCAGCCCCGACAGTAGCGGGGGTGGAGAGACCCAGTACTTC.

The genes are TRBV6-1 and TRBJ1-6; D is undetermined. Germline V gene lookup returns CDR1 MNHNS and CDR2 SASEGT. Between the trimmed V and J ends, which lost 2 bases and 6 bases, there was a span of 11 bases. The length of the CDR3 is 15 residues. CDR3 in amino acids: CASSETRMGNSPLHF. DNA for the CDR3: TGTGCCAGCAGTGAAACAAGGATGGGTAATTCACCCCTCCACTTT.

The rearrangement joins TRBV4-3 to TRBJ2-1; a weak D match, TRBD1 (5 bases). Germline V gene sequence: CDR1 LGHNA, CDR2 YSLEER. The CDR3 covers 20 residues. Trimming left V 0 bases short and J 6 bases short, with 27 bases between. CDR3 DNA sequence: TGCGCCAGCAGCCAAGATTATCTCACCGGGTCCCTCTGGGGCCTCAATGAGCAGTTCTTC. Encoded protein: CASSQDYLTGSLWGLNEQFF.

The gene calls are TRBV6-5 and TRBJ1-5; D may be TRBD1 (6 bases). Between the trimmed V and J ends, which lost 4 bases and 6 bases, there was a span of 13 bases. This CDR3 region has 14 residues. Germline V CDR1 and CDR2: MNHEY, SVGAGI. Here the CDR3 reads CASSWGRGGQPQHF. CDR3 coding DNA: TGTGCCAGCAGTTGGGGCAGGGGAGGTCAGCCCCAGCATTTT.

This clone was found a few times. This rearrangement joins TRBV10-3 to TRBJ1-2; D is uncertain. Germline values: CDR1 ENHRY, CDR2 SYGVKD. Trimming shortened V by 4 bases and J by 7 bases, and 10 bases separated the two germline ends. This CDR3 contains 12 residues. The CDR3 loop is CAISGEVSGYTF. As DNA, the CDR3 is TGTGCCATCAGTGGCGAGGTTTCTGGCTACACCTTC.

The chain links TRBV7-2 to TRBJ2-7, with 10 bases that match TRBD2. The germline V gene encodes CDR1 SGHTA and CDR2 FQGNSA. The CDR3 consists of 15 residues. V dropped 4 bases and J dropped 2; count of bases not matched to a gene: 5. The CDR3 reads CASSSRGTSAYEQYF. The CDR3, as DNA: TGTGCCAGCAGCTCACGTGGGACTAGCGCCTACGAGCAGTACTTC.

The rearrangement links TRBV7-3 to TRBJ2-3, with 13 bases aligning to TRBD2. Germline CDR1 and CDR2: SGHTA and FQGTGA. The CDR3 extends over 16 amino acids. V lost 4 bases, J lost 3 bases, and 4 bases stayed unmatched. The CDR3: CASSSGTSGMTDTQYF. The CDR3, as DNA: TGTGCCAGCAGCTCCGGGACTAGCGGGATGACAGATACGCAGTATTTT.

The J gene is TRBJ1-2, the V gene TRBV6-1; maybe TRBD1 (5 bases). This CDR3 spans 15 amino acids. Germline V gene lookup returns CDR1 MNHNS and CDR2 SASEGT. Trimming took off 6 bases at V and 4 bases at J, with 18 bases between the two ends. The DNA of the CDR3 is TGTGCCAGCAGAGATTTTTCAACTGGGGGCTATGGCTACACCTTC. This codes for CASRDFSTGGYGYTF.

This sequence joins TRBV18 and TRBJ1-4; unclear D gene. The CDR3 is 13 residues long. Germline CDR1 is KGHSH and CDR2 is LQKENI. V lost 3 bases to trimming and J lost 8 bases, with 10 bases between them. The CDR3 loop reads CASSPWVEEKLFF. In DNA, the CDR3 is TGTGCCAGCTCACCGTGGGTGGAGGAAAAACTGTTTTTT.

This chain uses TRBV6-5 with TRBJ1-4, with D uncertain. The CDR3 has 15 residues. The ends were cut back, 2 bases at V and 4 bases at J, with 11 bases in the middle. The germline CDR1 and CDR2 sequences are MNHEY and SVGAGI. The CDR3 region is CASSYGPSFNEKLFF. As DNA, the CDR3 is TGTGCCAGCAGTTACGGTCCCAGCTTTAATGAAAAACTGTTTTTT.

V usage is TRBV27 and J usage is TRBJ2-2, with 8 bases that match TRBD2. V dropped 2 bases and J dropped 6; count of bases not matched to a gene: 2. Per the germline V gene, CDR1 is MNHEY and CDR2 is SMNVEV (reference sequence). The CDR3 is 14 amino acids. The CDR3 sequence: CASSLQLAAGELFF. Written as DNA, the CDR3 is TGTGCCAGCAGTTTACAACTAGCGGCCGGGGAGCTGTTTTTT.

The chain links TRBV27 to TRBJ2-7; possibly TRBD1 or TRBD2 for D (5 bases each). Germline CDR1 MNHEY, CDR2 SMNVEV (reference sequence). This CDR3 has 16 amino acids. The V end was cut by 5 bases, the J end by 6 bases, with 23 bases between. CDR3: CASSPEGTGDRGEQYF. The CDR3 DNA sequence: TGTGCCAGCAGTCCCGAGGGAACAGGCGATCGGGGCGAGCAGTACTTC.

The chain carries TRBV27 and TRBJ2-2, with D hard to call. The CDR3 runs to 13 residues. Germline CDR1 and CDR2: MNHEY and SMNVEV (reference sequence). V lost 3 bases to trimming and J lost 4 bases, with 6 bases between them. CDR3 sequence (DNA): TGTGCCAGCAGTTTTGGCTTCACCGGGGAGCTGTTTTTT. Encoded protein: CASSFGFTGELFF.

The rearrangement links TRBV28 to TRBJ2-1; 12 nucleotides match TRBD1. The V gene's germline CDR1 is MDHEN and CDR2 SYDVKM. CDR3 length equals 13 residues. Unmatched junction bases numbered 8, after V lost 5 bases and J lost 15 bases. CDR3 sequence: CASSRRDRGRPFF. For the CDR3, the DNA is TGTGCCAGCAGTCGGCGGGACAGGGGGCGCCCGTTCTTC.

The J gene is TRBJ1-2, the V gene TRBV5-1; no definite D call. V lost 1 base and J 0 bases, leaving 10 bases between the germline ends. In germline, CDR1 is SGHRS, CDR2 YFSETQ. The CDR3 covers 15 residues. The chain's CDR3 is CASSLNPGANYGYTF. The CDR3 DNA reads as TGCGCCAGCAGCTTGAACCCAGGAGCTAACTATGGCTACACCTTC.

About this clone: A read error may account for a junction end that differs from germline. CDR3 in amino acids: CASSIGGGNSGIGDTQYF. CDR3 coding DNA: TGTGCCAGCAGTATAGGCGGGGGCAATAGCGGGATCGGAGATACGCAGTATTTT. The chain links TRBV19 to TRBJ2-3, with 8 nucleotides matching TRBD2. In germline, CDR1 is LNHDA, CDR2 SQIVND (reference sequence). The CDR3 covers 18 residues. The variable domain in full, completed from reference TRBV19 and TRBJ2-3, reads DGGITQSPKYLFRKEGQNVTLSCEQNLNHDAMYWYRQDPGQGLRLIYYSQIVNDFQKGDIAEGYSVSREKKESFPLTVTSAQKNPTAFYLCASSIGGGNSGIGDTQYFGPGTRLTVL.

Concerning this clone: Other DNA sequences in the sample encode the same CDR3. J is TRBJ2-5 and V is TRBV27; TRBD1 matches at 7 bases. J gave up 2 bases and V 2 bases, and 5 bases lay outside the gene matches. The CDR3 length is 15 residues. Germline CDR1 reads MNHEY; CDR2 reads SMNVEV (reference sequence). The CDR3 sequence: CASSLMGRGQETQYF. CDR3 DNA: TGTGCCAGCAGTTTAATGGGCAGGGGGCAAGAGACCCAGTACTTC.

The chain joins TRBV20-1 to TRBJ1-6, with D maybe TRBD1 (6 bases). This CDR3 is 11 amino acids long. The V and J ends lost 5 bases and 14 bases respectively, with 13 bases between them. Germline CDR1 and CDR2: DFQATT and SNEGSKA (reference sequence). CDR3 in amino acids: CSARTEEALHF. CDR3 bases: TGCAGTGCTCGGACAGAGGAGGCCCTCCACTTT.

The chain uses TRBV7-2 and TRBJ2-1, with 10 bases fitting TRBD2. With 5 bases clipped from V and 14 bases from J, the junction kept 9 bases outside the gene matches. The CDR3 sequence is 13 residues long. Germline CDR1 is SGHTA and CDR2 is FQGNSA. CDR3 sequence (DNA): TGTGCCAGCAGCGCAATGGCTAGCGGGAGCGAGTTCTTC. Protein sequence: CASSAMASGSEFF.

J is TRBJ2-7 and V is TRBV18, with D tentatively TRBD1 (5 bases). Trimming took off 6 bases at V and 5 bases at J, with 11 bases between the two ends. The germline V gene has CDR1 KGHSH and CDR2 LQKENI. CDR3 length: 12 amino acids. DNA for the CDR3: TGTGCCAGCTCCTCAGGGATCCACGAGCAGTACTTC. This encodes CASSSGIHEQYF.

This CDR3 is CASSTTWRDEQYF. The CDR3 coding sequence is TGTGCCAGTAGTACCACCTGGCGGGACGAGCAGTACTTC. The chain recombines TRBV19 with TRBJ2-7, with a possible D match to TRBD2 (5 bases). The CDR3 totals 13 residues. Germline CDR1 reads LNHDA; CDR2 reads SQIVND (reference sequence). Trimming took 4 bases from V and 5 from J, leaving 12 bases between them.

V and J are TRBV10-3 and TRBJ2-3; D gene unclear. The CDR3 spans 11 residues. V lost 5 bases, J lost 5 bases, and 5 bases lay in between. Germline loops: CDR1 ENHRY, CDR2 SYGVKD. The CDR3 sequence is CAISRIDTQYF. Written as DNA, the CDR3 is TGTGCCATCAGTCGCATAGATACGCAGTATTTT.

The chain joins TRBV7-3 to TRBJ2-2; 12 positions agree with TRBD2. Germline V gene sequence: CDR1 SGHTA, CDR2 FQGTGA. The CDR3 covers 16 residues. The ends lost 5 bases at V and 4 bases at J; junction bases unmatched: 5. CDR3 in DNA: TGTGCCAGCAGCGCGACTAGCGGGAGACGCACCGGGGAGCTGTTTTTT. Its protein is CASSATSGRRTGELFF.

The rearrangement uses TRBV7-9 and TRBJ2-3; D unclear. This CDR3 spans 15 amino acids. CDR1 and CDR2 from the germline V gene are SEHNR and FQNEAQ (reference sequence). Trimming stripped 1 base from V and 2 bases from J, with 10 bases between. This CDR3 is CASSLGVRYTDTQYF. CDR3 nucleotides: TGTGCCAGCAGCTTAGGTGTCAGATACACAGATACGCAGTATTTT.

The chain joins TRBV5-4 to TRBJ2-1; 10 nucleotides align to TRBD1. Trimming took 4 bases from V and 5 from J; bases not matched to a gene: 6. Per germline, CDR1 SGHNT and CDR2 YYREEE (reference sequence). The CDR3 sequence is 15 residues long. The CDR3 loop is CASSPGQGVHNEQFF. The CDR3 DNA reads as TGTGCCAGCAGCCCCGGACAGGGGGTCCACAATGAGCAGTTCTTC.

The CDR3, as DNA: TGCAGTGCTTCCACCACAGATACGCAGTATTTT. This codes for CSASTTDTQYF. V gene TRBV20-1 combines with J gene TRBJ2-3; D not certain. The germline V and J ends were trimmed by 5 bases and 2 bases, with 5 bases remaining between them. The CDR3 has 11 amino acids. Germline V lookup: CDR1 DFQATT, CDR2 SNEGSKA (reference sequence).

The chain has TRBV5-1 and TRBJ1-1; D is unclear. The CDR3 has 13 residues. CDR1 is SGHRS and CDR2 is YFSETQ in the germline V gene. With 2 bases removed from V and 3 bases from J, the gap between germline ends came to 8 bases. CDR3 sequence (DNA): TGCGCCAGCAGCTTAATGAGGGACACTGAAGCTTTCTTT. It codes for CASSLMRDTEAFF.